A single sample is the source of the 4 T cell receptor beta chains below, sequenced in a study of blood T cell repertoires in COVID-19. Data came from immunoSEQ multiplex PCR; TCRdb stores just in-frame clones and leaves some out. The sample consists of about 200,000 clones, 80% to 90% of them appearing once. Sequenced sample: peripheral blood. The source of these receptors is a man at least 80 years old with acute or convalescent COVID-19.

This clone has just a few counts. This rearrangement joins TRBV6-5 to TRBJ1-6; 10 nucleotides align to TRBD1. This CDR3 region has 16 residues. Losses at the gene ends were 2 bases for V and 6 bases for J; bases not matched to a gene: 4. The V gene's germline CDR1 is MNHEY and CDR2 SVGAGI. CDR3 protein: CASSYGQGGRNSPLHF. DNA for the CDR3: TGTGCCAGCAGTTACGGACAGGGGGGCCGTAATTCACCCCTCCACTTT.

CDR3 in amino acids: CASSLSRQRGGMNTEAFF. DNA for the CDR3: TGTGCCAGCAGTTTATCGAGGCAGCGGGGAGGCATGAACACTGAAGCTTTCTTT. V is TRBV27 and J is TRBJ1-1, with no clear D. Germline V gene sequence: CDR1 MNHEY, CDR2 SMNVEV (reference sequence). The CDR3 spans 18 residues. The V gene lost 0 bases and the J gene lost 0 bases, with 17 bases spanning the gap.

This clone was recorded only once. J is TRBJ1-2 and V is TRBV27; TRBD1 matches at 11 bases. With 5 bases clipped from V and 0 bases from J, the junction kept 8 bases outside the gene matches. The CDR3 runs 17 residues. Germline V CDR1 and CDR2: MNHEY, SMNVEV (reference sequence). For the CDR3, the DNA is TGTGCCAGCAGTCCCGGGACAGGGGGTTACCCTAACTATGGCTACACCTTC. Amino acid sequence: CASSPGTGGYPNYGYTF.

The chain couples TRBV3-1 (or the pseudogene TRBV3-2) to TRBJ2-3; TRBD1 agrees at 7 bases. J gave up 2 bases and V 4 bases, and 6 bases lay outside the gene matches. The CDR3 covers 15 residues. Per germline, CDR1 LGHDT and CDR2 YNNKEL (reference sequence). The CDR3 region is CASSPSTGSTDTQYF. CDR3 in DNA: TGTGCCAGCAGCCCCTCGACAGGGTCCACAGATACGCAGTATTTT.